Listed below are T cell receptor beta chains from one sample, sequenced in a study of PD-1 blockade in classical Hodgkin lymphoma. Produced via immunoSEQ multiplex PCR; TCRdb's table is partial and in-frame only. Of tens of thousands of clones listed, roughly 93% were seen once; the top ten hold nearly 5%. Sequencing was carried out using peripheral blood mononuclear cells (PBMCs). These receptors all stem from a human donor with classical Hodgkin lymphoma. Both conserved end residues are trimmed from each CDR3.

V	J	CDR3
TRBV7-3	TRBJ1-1	ASSSGTPNTEAF
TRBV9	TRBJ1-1	ASSAGSVWANTEAF
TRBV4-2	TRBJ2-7	ASSHKRGGRSYEQY
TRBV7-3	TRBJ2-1	ASSSQGVTHEQF
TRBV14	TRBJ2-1	ASSPTGGYNEQF
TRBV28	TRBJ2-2	ASSLSGANTGELF
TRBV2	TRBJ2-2	ASSVGRANTGELF
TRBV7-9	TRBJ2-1	ASSFVPGGYNEQF
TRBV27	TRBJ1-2	ASRMRVPGHYGYT
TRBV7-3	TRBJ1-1	ASSPLPGSTEAF
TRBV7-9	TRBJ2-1	ASSAEDGGPHYNEQF
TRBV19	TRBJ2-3	ASRDRGSDTQY
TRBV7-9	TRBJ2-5	ASSAQTGGQETQY
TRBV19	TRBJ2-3	ASDYGIAGGPGTDTQY
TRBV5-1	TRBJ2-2	ASSSSGRAFGELF
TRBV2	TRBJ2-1	ASRDSGWGSYNEQF
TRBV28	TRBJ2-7	ATRGGGTYEQY
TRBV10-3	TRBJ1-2	AIKMTDSPNYGYT
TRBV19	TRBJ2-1	ASSRLAGGNYNEQF
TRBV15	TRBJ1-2	ATSRDRGSYT
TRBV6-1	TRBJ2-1	ASTAVSYNEQF
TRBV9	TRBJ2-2	ASSGGLRPYTGELF
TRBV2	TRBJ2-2	ASSTTSGEFTGELF
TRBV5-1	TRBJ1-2	ASSLGNQRLGGYT
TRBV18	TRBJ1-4	ASSPPPYRDEKLF
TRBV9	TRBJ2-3	ASSVGETPRTNTQY
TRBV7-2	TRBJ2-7	ASSLAVPYEQY
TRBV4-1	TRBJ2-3	ASSQTQAGDTQY
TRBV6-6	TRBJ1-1	ASSDRGRGTEAF
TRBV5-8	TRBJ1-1	ASSSYHRTEAF
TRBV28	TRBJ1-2	ASTPTWLSGYT
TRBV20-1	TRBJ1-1	SAGPGPEAF
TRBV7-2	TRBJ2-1	ASSSSGTSGRGEQF
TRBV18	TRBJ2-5	ASSPQIDRAKTQY
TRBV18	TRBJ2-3	ASSLGGGNIADTQY
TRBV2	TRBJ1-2	ASSEGWGDYGYT
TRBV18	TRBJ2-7	ASSPGGGENEQY
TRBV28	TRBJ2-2	ASSTGRRAETGELF
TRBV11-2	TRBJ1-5	ASSLGQGSNQPQH
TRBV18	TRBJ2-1	ASSPSRLEQF
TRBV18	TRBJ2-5	ASSQLRDVQGTQY
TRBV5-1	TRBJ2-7	ASSFLASSYEQY
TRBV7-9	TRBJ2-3	ASSHGTSGSSTDTQY
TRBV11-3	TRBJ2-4	ASSVVLGSQNIQY
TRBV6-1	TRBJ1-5	ASSRTEQPQH
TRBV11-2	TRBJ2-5	ASSHGLAGGRGQETQY
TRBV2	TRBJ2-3	ASRGTVPSGTDTQY
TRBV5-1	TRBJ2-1	ASSPPRGSASNEQF
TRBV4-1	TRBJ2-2	ASSQSSAGLAGGYGELF
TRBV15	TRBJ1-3	ATSRDRLSSGNTIY
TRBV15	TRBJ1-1	ATSRVWTGNGSTEAF
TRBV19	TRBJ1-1	ASSPGTANTEAF
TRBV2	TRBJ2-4	ASSTQGGAKNIQY
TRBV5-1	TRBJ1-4	ASRLQGTNEKLF
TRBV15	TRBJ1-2	ATSRDAPRGLGGYT